This T cell receptor beta chain was retrieved from a study of blood T cell repertoires in COVID-19. Study context: The United States, Italy and Spain provided the acute and convalescent COVID-19 samples. Sources were T cells, B-cell-depleted T cells, or PBMCs; the material itself was cDNA or gDNA.

Enrolled during active infection, Seattle patients were then followed longitudinally. TCRdb keeps only in-frame clones here, not all; method: immunoSEQ multiplex PCR. Altogether around 400,000 clones are present, about 87% being singletons, with the ten largest covering over 2%. The receptor comes from a woman aged 60 to 75 with COVID-19, enrolled during active disease. Sequencing was done on a sample of peripheral blood.

CDR3 in DNA: TGTGCCAGCCATTCCCAGGGAATGTACGAGCAGTACTTC. This gives the protein CASHSQGMYEQYF. The chain couples TRBV27 to TRBJ2-7; TRBD1 is a possible D gene (5 bases). The CDR3 length is 13 residues. V was shortened by 8 bases and J by 4 bases, with 15 bases between the two germline ends. Germline CDR1 is MNHEY and CDR2 is SMNVEV (reference sequence).